The 24 T cell receptor beta chains given below trace back to one sample, sequenced in a study of T cells in Graves' hyperthyroidism and ophthalmopathy. TCR beta CDR3 regions were amplified from RNA. The HTBI primer set was used in a first-round RT-PCR of the TCR CDR3. One entry per CDR3 protein, called by TCRdb with MiXCR from the multiplex PCR reads. The sample shows some 530,000 distinct CDR3 sequences, about 20% of them seen only once. Sequenced: blood. Source of these receptors: a woman aged 70-85 years with Graves' ophthalmopathy.

The chain couples TRBV6-2 or TRBV6-3 to TRBJ2-5; D gene uncertain. The V end lost 7 bases, the J end lost 5 bases, and 11 bases lay between the germline ends. In germline, CDR1 is MNHEY, CDR2 SVGEGT. The CDR3 is made up of 12 amino acids. The CDR3: CASTGVRETQYF. The CDR3 region has the DNA TGTGCCAGCACTGGAGTTCGGGAGACCCAGTACTTC.

This clonotype was seen only a few times. V gene TRBV6-1 combines with J gene TRBJ2-3; the D is unclear. Trimming shortened V by 2 bases and J by 2 bases, and 8 bases separated the two germline ends. Per the germline V gene, CDR1 is MNHNS and CDR2 is SASEGT. The CDR3 totals 14 residues. The CDR3 spells CASSEMGSTDTQYF. CDR3 bases: TGTGCCAGCAGTGAAATGGGCTCCACAGATACGCAGTATTTT.

This clonotype has a handful of counts. One end of the junction does not line up with germline, which may come from a read error. The chain recombines TRBV6-2 or TRBV6-3 with TRBJ2-7; TRBD2 matches at 9 bases. The CDR3 consists of 15 residues. Germline assignment: CDR1 MNHEY and CDR2 SVGEGT. The CDR3 protein is CASRQAGGLSYEQYF. Written as DNA, the CDR3 is TGTGCCAGCAGACAAGCGGGAGGCCTCTCCTACGAGCAGTACTTT.

The chain couples TRBV27 to TRBJ2-7; 7 bases agree with TRBD1. Germline V CDR1 and CDR2: MNHEY, SMNVEV (reference sequence). CDR3 length equals 13 residues. Losses at the gene ends were 4 bases for V and 6 bases for J; bases not matched to a gene: 6. CDR3 in amino acids: CASSYTQGTEQYF. CDR3 nucleotides: TGTGCCAGCAGTTATACACAGGGGACCGAGCAGTACTTC.

Details on this clonotype: A much bigger clone sits one base away, suggesting this may be a read error. The CDR3 carries no conserved terminal phenylalanine or tryptophan, so it likely arises from a read error. This sequence joins TRBV12-3 or TRBV12-4 and TRBJ1-2; 8 bases map to TRBD1. This CDR3 is 13 amino acids long. Unmatched junction bases numbered 4, after V lost 6 bases and J lost 4 bases. CDR3 region: CASRADRGYGYTL. The CDR3 nucleotides are TGTGCCAGCAGGGCCGACAGGGGCTATGGCTACACCCTC.

This clonotype was counted many times. The CDR3 region is CASSLDPGGLPDTQYF. The CDR3 nucleotides read TGTGCCAGCAGCTTAGATCCGGGAGGCCTCCCAGATACGCAGTATTTT. The J gene is TRBJ2-3, the V gene TRBV7-2; 7 nucleotides agree with TRBD2. Germline assignment: CDR1 SGHTA and CDR2 FQGNSA. The CDR3 runs 16 residues. The trim removed 1 base at V and 4 bases at J, leaving 8 bases unmatched.

Note on this clonotype: At one end the junction does not follow the germline gene, possibly because of a read error. The V call is TRBV5-1, the J call TRBJ2-3, with unresolved D. Germline V gene data show CDR1 as SGHRS and CDR2 as YFSETQ. CDR3 length equals 14 residues. The CDR3 protein is CAGSLGSGADTQYF. CDR3 bases: TGCGCCGGCAGCTTGGGATCTGGGGCAGATACGCAGTATTTT.

This clonotype was seen at least ten times. The CDR3 sequence: CASSLGGTGTEAFF. Here the CDR3 DNA reads TGTGCCAGCAGCTTAGGTGGGACAGGGACTGAAGCTTTCTTT. The chain recombines TRBV7-2 with TRBJ1-1, with TRBD1 matching over 9 bases. Germline assignment: CDR1 SGHTA and CDR2 FQGNSA. This CDR3 comprises 14 residues. Losses at the gene ends were 1 base for V and 5 bases for J; bases not matched to a gene: 2.

This clonotype was counted between two and nine times. This sequence joins TRBV9 and TRBJ2-7; 7 bases match TRBD2. With V trimmed by 3 bases and J by 0 bases, 9 bases remained unmatched. Germline lookup yields CDR1 SGDLS and CDR2 YYNGEE. The CDR3 is 16 amino acids. As DNA, the CDR3 is TGTGCCAGCAGCGGGGGGGGGGGTAGATCCTCCTACGAGCAGTACTTC. This sequence encodes CASSGGGGRSSYEQYF.

The chain joins TRBV19 to TRBJ2-5; D possibly corresponds to TRBD1 (5 bases). Between the trimmed V and J ends, which lost 10 bases and 5 bases, there was a span of 17 bases. The CDR3 spans 13 residues. Germline assignment: CDR1 LNHDA and CDR2 SQIVND (reference sequence). The CDR3 spells CAISDKPGETQYF. Written as DNA, the CDR3 is TGTGCCATTTCGGACAAGCCGGGCGAGACCCAGTACTTC.

The chain carries TRBV11-2 and TRBJ1-6, with D tentatively TRBD1 (6 bases). The CDR3 extends over 19 amino acids. V lost 2 bases and J lost 4, with 21 bases in between. Germline V gene data show CDR1 as SGHAT and CDR2 as FQNNGV. The CDR3 is CASSLFYRDPTQYNSPLHF. Here the CDR3 DNA reads TGTGCCAGCAGCTTATTCTACAGGGACCCGACACAATATAATTCACCCCTCCACTTT.

This clonotype was seen repeatedly, ten times or more. CDR3 DNA sequence: TGTGCCAGCAGTGAAGGGTTGGGATTCTCCTACGAGCAGTACTTC. Translation gives CASSEGLGFSYEQYF. V gene TRBV6-1 combines with J gene TRBJ2-7; D uncertain. Germline loops: CDR1 MNHNS, CDR2 SASEGT. V lost 1 base to trimming and J lost 0 bases, with 10 bases between them. The CDR3 totals 15 residues.

In the case of this clonotype: Given a much more abundant clone one base away, this may be a read error. The chain carries TRBV6-2 or TRBV6-3 and TRBJ2-3; D perhaps matches TRBD2 (5 bases). The V end was cut by 6 bases, the J end by 2 bases, with 9 bases between. The germline CDR1 and CDR2 sequences are MNHEY and SVGEGT. The CDR3 has 13 residues. CDR3 protein: CASSKDFTDTQYF. The DNA of the CDR3 is TGTGCCAGCAGCAAGGACTTCACAGATACGCAGTATTTT.

This clonotype was observed at least ten times. V gene TRBV28 combines with J gene TRBJ1-2; TRBD1 aligns across 11 bases. Germline CDR1 reads MDHEN; CDR2 reads SYDVKM. J was trimmed by 5 bases and V by 2 bases; bases with no gene match: 4. This CDR3 has 15 residues. The CDR3 region is CASSLPGTGGYGYTF. DNA for the CDR3: TGTGCCAGCAGTTTACCCGGGACAGGGGGTTATGGCTACACCTTC.

The chain couples TRBV20-1 to TRBJ2-1; TRBD2 is a possible D gene (5 bases). The V end lost 5 bases, the J end lost 7 bases, and 21 bases lay between the germline ends. Germline assignment: CDR1 DFQATT and CDR2 SNEGSKA (reference sequence). The CDR3 totals 15 residues. The CDR3 region is CSAPSAHLRVNEQFF. For the CDR3, the DNA is TGCAGTGCTCCCAGTGCGCATTTGAGGGTTAATGAGCAGTTCTTC.

The genes are TRBV7-3 and TRBJ2-1; 9 bases are a match to TRBD2. Per the germline V gene, CDR1 is SGHTA and CDR2 is FQGTGA. The CDR3 runs to 15 residues. J was trimmed by 4 bases and V by 4 bases; bases with no gene match: 5. The CDR3 is CASSSSSGNYNEQFF. The CDR3 DNA sequence: TGTGCCAGCAGCTCCTCTAGCGGGAATTACAATGAGCAGTTCTTC.

In this sample, this clonotype turned up many times. The chain joins TRBV12-3 or TRBV12-4 to TRBJ2-3, with D maybe TRBD1 (6 bases). The CDR3 runs to 13 residues. Trimming cost V 5 bases and J 2 bases, with 8 bases left between them. The DNA for the CDR3 is TGTGCCAGCAGTGGGGGCTCCACAGATACGCAGTATTTT. It encodes CASSGGSTDTQYF.

This clonotype was recorded a few times. The chain employs TRBV9 and TRBJ1-3; 8 bases are shared with TRBD1. The CDR3 runs to 14 residues. V was pared by 3 bases and J by 3 bases, with 2 bases of the junction left unmatched. Germline V gene lookup returns CDR1 SGDLS and CDR2 YYNGEE. CDR3 residues: CASSAGQGGNTIYF. Written as DNA, the CDR3 is TGTGCCAGCAGCGCTGGACAGGGTGGAAACACCATATATTTT.

The chain employs TRBV12-3 or TRBV12-4 and TRBJ1-1, with a tentative D call TRBD1 (5 bases). V shed 5 bases and J shed 8 bases, with 15 bases lying between them. CDR3 length: 13 amino acids. CDR3 loop: CASSAPGRKEAFF. CDR3 nucleotides: TGTGCCAGCAGTGCTCCGGGACGGAAAGAAGCTTTCTTT.

This clonotype was picked up a small number of times. V is TRBV29-1 and J is TRBJ1-1; TRBD1 is a possible D gene (5 bases). CDR3 size: 12 residues. V was pared by 6 bases and J by 0 bases, with 8 bases between. Germline CDR1 reads SQVTM; CDR2 reads ANQGSEA. As DNA, the CDR3 is TGCAGCGTCGACAGATTGAACACTGAAGCTTTCTTT. Its translation: CSVDRLNTEAFF.

This clonotype was picked up a small number of times. The rearrangement joins TRBV10-3 to TRBJ2-3; D remains ambiguous. Trimming cost V 6 bases and J 1 base, with 8 bases left between them. The germline V gene has CDR1 ENHRY and CDR2 SYGVKD. The CDR3 loop spans 13 amino acids. CDR3: CAISGQGTDTQYF. The DNA for the CDR3 is TGTGCCATCAGCGGGCAGGGCACAGATACGCAGTATTTT.

The CDR3 region has the DNA TGCAGCACCGGGGGGGCCGTACACACTGAAGCTTTCTTT. Amino acid sequence: CSTGGAVHTEAFF. The rearrangement links TRBV29-1 to TRBJ1-1, with D possibly matching TRBD1 (6 bases). V was trimmed by 8 bases and J by 3 bases, leaving 16 bases between them. This CDR3 is 13 amino acids long. Germline assignment: CDR1 SQVTM and CDR2 ANQGSEA. Looking up the rest from reference TRBV29-1 and TRBJ1-1 gives the full variable domain: SAVISQKPSRDICQRGTSLTIQCQVDSQVTMMFWYRQQPGQSLTLIATANQGSEATYESGFVIDKFPISRPNLTFSTLTVSNMSPEDSSIYLCSTGGAVHTEAFFGQGTRLTVV.

This clonotype appeared many times. This rearrangement joins TRBV3-1 to TRBJ1-2; D not certain. Deletions cut 4 bases from V and 4 bases from J, with 7 bases between. Germline assignment: CDR1 LGHDT and CDR2 YNNKEL (reference sequence). The CDR3 contains 12 residues. As DNA, the CDR3 is TGTGCCAGCAGCCGGATGGGCTATGGCTACACCTTC. It encodes CASSRMGYGYTF.

This sequence joins TRBV15 and TRBJ2-3, with TRBD2 as a possible D gene (6 bases). V lost 5 bases, J lost 4 bases, and 13 bases lay in between. CDR3 length equals 14 residues. Germline V CDR1 and CDR2: LNHNV, YYDKDF (reference sequence). The CDR3 bases are TGTGCCACCAGCCTCACAGGAGGGGCAGATACGCAGTATTTT. It encodes CATSLTGGADTQYF.